This T cell receptor beta chain was recorded in a study of blood T cell repertoires in COVID-19. This CDR3 contains 13 residues. CDR1 is GTSNPN, CDR2 SVGIG, per germline (reference sequence). Trimming removed 3 bases at V and 10 bases at J, with 13 bases between. The assay was immunoSEQ multiplex PCR, and TCRdb's table has in-frame clones only and misses some. In the table there are 45,000 to 70,000 clones, about 90% of which are singletons. Material: peripheral blood. The receptor's source is a woman at least 80 years old with COVID-19, enrolled during active disease. The genes are TRBV30 and TRBJ1-6; D remains unclear. The CDR3 coding sequence is TGTGCCTGGAGAGGACGGGAGGGATCACCCCTCCACTTT. This gives the protein CAWRGREGSPLHF. Looking up the rest from reference TRBV30 and TRBJ1-6 gives the full variable domain: SQTIHQWPATLVQPVGSPLSLECTVEGTSNPNLYWYRQAAGRGLQLLFYSVGIGQISSEVPQNLSASRPQDRQFILSSKKLLLSDSGFYLCAWRGREGSPLHFGNGTRLTVT.